This TCR beta chain was profiled in a study of blood T cell repertoires in COVID-19. Turning to the study itself: T cells, B-cell-depleted T cells, or PBMCs supplied cDNA or gDNA.

The CDR3 sequence is 13 residues long. Trimming removed 10 bases from V and 0 bases from J, with 13 bases in between. Germline V gives CDR1 SGHNT, CDR2 YYREEE (reference sequence). The authors' processing: Quantification of nucleated cells was approximated via reference gene primer amplification. Assay used: immunoSEQ multiplex PCR; TCRdb lists only in-frame clones, some missing. V and J calls and clone size are those listed in that table; D and trimming were worked out from the DNA. In the table there are hundreds of thousands of clones, roughly 91% of which are singletons. Those who participated ranged in age from roughly 18 to 90 years and resided in about two dozen US areas. Cohorts were assigned according to the clinical history that participants reported.

The chain carries TRBV5-4 and TRBJ1-2; tentative D call: TRBD1 (5 bases). This receptor was obtained from a man aged 35 to 55 who had recovered from COVID-19. The sample was PBMCs or T cells enriched from blood (not recorded which). The CDR3 protein is CAVKGQTNYGYTF. CDR3 bases: TGTGCCGTTAAGGGGCAGACTAACTATGGCTACACCTTC.